Presented here are 5 T cell receptor beta chains from one specimen sequenced in a study of beta chain features in type 1 diabetes. What these receptors recognize is not known. Since all of the isolated RNA was reverse transcribed, expressed TCRB transcripts were what got sequenced. Method: immunoSEQ multiplex PCR; TCRdb's copy keeps in-frame clones and lacks some. The sample carries a few hundred thousand clones, roughly 17% recorded once. Study results and limitations: In all four CD4+ subsets, TCRB CDR3 length was significantly, moderately reduced in type 1 diabetes.

The source material was naive CD4+ T cells from blood. The receptors here all came from a man between 25 and 39 years old with type 1 diabetes.

The genes are TRBV7-2 and TRBJ2-5; TRBD1 matches 8 bases. The germline V gene has CDR1 SGHTA and CDR2 FQGNSA. Trimming took 6 bases from V and 5 from J; bases not matched to a gene: 8. The CDR3 is made up of 14 amino acids. The CDR3 sequence: CASRQTGGQETQYF. The DNA for the CDR3 is TGTGCCAGCAGGCAAACAGGGGGGCAGGAGACCCAGTACTTC.

This sequence joins TRBV2 and TRBJ2-3; D ambiguous. CDR1 and CDR2 (germline): SNHLY, FYNNEI. The V and J ends lost 6 bases and 0 bases respectively, with 7 bases between them. The CDR3 covers 13 residues. For the CDR3, the DNA is TGTGCCAGCAGACTTACTAGCACAGATACGCAGTATTTT. Translating gives CASRLTSTDTQYF.

This clone was picked up a small number of times. The chain combines TRBV4-3 with TRBJ2-7; 10 bases fit TRBD2. Germline values: CDR1 LGHNA, CDR2 YSLEER. CDR3 size: 15 residues. The junction had 3 bases not matched to a gene; V was cut back by 2 bases and J by 2 bases. CDR3 sequence reads: CASSQLLAGTYEQYF. The CDR3 region has the DNA TGCGCCAGCAGCCAATTACTAGCGGGGACCTACGAGCAGTACTTC.

The chain employs TRBV11-2 and TRBJ2-3; TRBD1 matches 7 bases. The V and J ends lost 5 bases and 2 bases, in that order; junction bases with no gene match: 10. The germline V gene encodes CDR1 SGHAT and CDR2 FQNNGV. CDR3 size: 16 residues. The CDR3 sequence: CASSVSQGLTTDTQYF. The CDR3 nucleotides are TGTGCCAGCAGCGTGTCACAGGGGCTTACCACAGATACGCAGTATTTT.

This chain uses TRBV25-1 with TRBJ2-5, with 10 bases lining up with TRBD1. Germline V gene lookup returns CDR1 MGHDK and CDR2 SYGVNS. The V gene end was trimmed by 7 bases and the J gene end by 4 bases; junction bases not matched to a gene: 3. CDR3 size: 13 residues. DNA for the CDR3: TGTGCCAGCACCGGGACAGGGGTAGAGACCCAGTACTTC. Protein product: CASTGTGVETQYF.